The entry below gives a single TCR beta chain sequence along with its context. The antigen is undetermined. The data stem from a study of regulatory T cells in long-lasting Graves disease. Study-level points and caveats: Small sample size may have lowered accuracy.

Combining iRepertoire HTBI primers with Arm-PCR of CDR3 regions, the authors built TCR beta libraries. TCRdb recomputed calls from the multiplex PCR reads with MiXCR, one row per CDR3 protein. The sample carries about 430,000 distinct CDR3 sequences, 21% recorded once. The time point is: persistent/refractory GD, antithyroid drugs over 5 years with positive TRAb. TCR sequences were obtained from RNA taken from PBMCs. The TCR sequence derives from a female donor with Graves disease. Material: peripheral blood mononuclear cells (PBMCs), obtained when the disease was refractory, from a patient treated with antithyroid drugs.

Here the CDR3 DNA reads TGTGCCAGCACTATACAGGGGGCATTTGGGGAGCTGTTTTTT. Its protein is CASTIQGAFGELFF. J is TRBJ2-2 and V is TRBV7-2; 9 bases line up with TRBD1. After removal of 7 bases from V and 8 bases from J, the junction contained 8 bases not matched to a gene. Germline V CDR1 and CDR2: SGHTA, FQGNSA. The CDR3 loop spans 14 amino acids.